The text below deals with one T cell receptor beta chain. Original data processing: Reference gene primer amplification gave nucleated cell count estimates. Libraries were prepared by immunoSEQ multiplex PCR; TCRdb keeps only in-frame clonotypes and omits some of them. V, J and clone size are taken as reported in that table, and D and trimming were inferred from the DNA itself. The sample records around 220,000 clones, roughly nine tenths being singletons. The data originate from a study of blood T cell repertoires in COVID-19. At the level of the study: COVID-19 samples from acute and convalescent phases originated in the United States, Italy and Spain. Sample material is recorded as cDNA or gDNA derived from T cells, B-cell-depleted T cells, or PBMCs.

This sequence originates from a woman aged 25-40 years with acute COVID-19. The sequenced material came from PBMCs or T cells enriched from blood (not recorded which).

The CDR3 spells CASSRLEDRVSTDTQYF. The CDR3 DNA sequence: TGTGCCAGCAGCCGCCTAGAAGACAGGGTTAGCACAGATACGCAGTATTTT. The chain combines TRBV3-1 (or the pseudogene TRBV3-2) with TRBJ2-3; 7 bases align to TRBD1. The CDR3 is 17 amino acids. J lost 0 bases, V lost 4 bases, and 10 bases had no gene match. Germline V lookup: CDR1 LGHDT, CDR2 YNNKEL (reference sequence).